This T cell receptor beta chain derives from a study of shared clonotypes between healthy human individuals. Study-wide results and limits: Expectations were that clonotype sharing among donors would be affected by sequencing depth.

Assay: immunoSEQ multiplex PCR; the TCRdb copy retains only in-frame clones and omits some. The top ten clones hold under 0.15% of a sample with a few million clones, around 94% of them seen once. The CDR3 is made up of 16 amino acids. Germline CDR1 reads SGHRS; CDR2 reads YFSETQ. V lost 0 bases, J lost 3 bases, and 14 bases lay in between. Of note for this clone: Antigen: not known.

Only Caucasian adults living in Nashville, Tennessee made up the donor group. Memory CD4+ cells were the fraction left after CD45RA+ naive selection. The rearrangement uses TRBV5-1 and TRBJ2-3, with D possibly being TRBD2 (5 bases). Sequencing used naive CD4+ T cells sorted from blood. Indicated subset: CD45RA+ positively selected. The receptor was derived from a young man in good health. The CDR3 sequence is CASSLAGSEATDTQYF. The CDR3 nucleotides read TGCGCCAGCAGCTTGGCAGGTAGCGAGGCGACAGATACGCAGTATTTT. The full variable domain, with the rest looked up from reference TRBV5-1 and TRBJ2-3, is KAGVTQTPRYLIKTRGQQVTLSCSPISGHRSVSWYQQTPGQGLQFLFEYFSETQRNKGNFPGRFSGRQFSNSRSEMNVSTLELGDSALYLCASSLAGSEATDTQYFGPGTRLTVL.